This T cell receptor (beta chain) was observed in a study of blood T cell repertoires in COVID-19. Looking at the study overall: The United States, Italy and Spain supplied acute and convalescent COVID-19 samples. T cells, B-cell-depleted T cells, or PBMCs supplied cDNA or gDNA.

Germline V gene data show CDR1 as MDHEN and CDR2 as SYDVKM. The V segment lost 6 bases and the J segment 5 bases; nucleotides outside the gene matches: 14. The CDR3 loop spans 16 amino acids. Under the authors' procedure: By means of reference gene primer amplification, nucleated cell counts were estimated. Method: immunoSEQ multiplex PCR; TCRdb's copy keeps in-frame clones and lacks some. From that table come the V and J calls and clone size; the DNA was used to work out D and trimming. The repertoire includes approximately 170,000 clones, roughly four fifths of them detected once, and under 15% sits in the top ten.

Material: peripheral blood. The chain is built from TRBV28 and TRBJ2-3; 7 positions match TRBD1. This TCR came from a man between 65 and 79 years old who had recovered from COVID-19. This CDR3 reads CASRLMGDSRGDTQYF. As DNA, the CDR3 is TGTGCCAGCAGACTTATGGGGGACAGCCGGGGAGATACGCAGTATTTT.